Presented here are 26 T cell receptor beta chains from one specimen sequenced in a study of shared clonotypes between healthy human individuals. The table came from immunoSEQ multiplex PCR; TCRdb's copy has only in-frame clones and leaves some out. This table holds more than 550,000 clones, 72% found once. Sequences were obtained from memory CD4+ T cells sorted from blood. Subset meaning: CD45RA-negative fraction. These receptors all come from a woman in her 30s in good health.

This chain joins TRBV29-1 and TRBJ2-1; unclear D gene. CDR1 SQVTM and CDR2 ANQGSEA come from the germline V gene. The CDR3 length is 13 residues. The ends were cut back, 4 bases at V and 9 bases at J, with 16 bases in the middle. As DNA, the CDR3 is TGCAGCGTTGCCCGACGGTTGCAGATTGAGCAGTTCTTC. Its protein is CSVARRLQIEQFF.

CDR3: CASILRETVEKLFF. In nucleotides, the CDR3 is TGTGCCAGTATTTTAAGGGAGACGGTTGAAAAACTGTTTTTT. This chain uses TRBV19 with TRBJ1-4; no clear D. Germline V gene data show CDR1 as LNHDA and CDR2 as SQIVND (reference sequence). V lost 7 bases and J 7 bases, leaving 16 bases between the germline ends. CDR3 length: 14 residues.

V is TRBV7-9 and J is TRBJ2-3, with D perhaps matching TRBD2 (5 bases). V was pared by 2 bases and J by 4 bases, with 19 bases between. The CDR3 is made up of 17 amino acids. Germline assignment: CDR1 SEHNR and CDR2 FQNEAQ (reference sequence). The CDR3 sequence: CASSLRAAGHGADTQYF. Here the CDR3 DNA reads TGTGCCAGCAGCTTAAGGGCGGCGGGTCACGGGGCAGATACGCAGTATTTT.

The chain is built from TRBV7-9 and TRBJ1-1; D possibly corresponds to TRBD1 (5 bases). Germline CDR1 reads SEHNR; CDR2 reads FQNEAQ (reference sequence). The CDR3 spans 14 residues. With 7 bases removed from V and 1 base from J, the gap between germline ends came to 13 bases. The CDR3 DNA is TGTGCCAGCACCCCGCGGGGGGGGAACACTGAAGCTTTCTTT. This gives the protein CASTPRGGNTEAFF.

This clone was observed a few times. This sequence joins TRBV27 and TRBJ2-3; 11 positions agree with TRBD2. V shed 5 bases and J 5 bases; nucleotides not matched to a gene: 9. From germline, CDR1 is MNHEY and CDR2 SMNVEV (reference sequence). This CDR3 is 16 amino acids long. The CDR3 here is CASSRLGTSGKDTQYF. CDR3 DNA: TGTGCCAGCAGTCGACTCGGGACTAGCGGCAAAGATACGCAGTATTTT.

This clone was counted between two and nine times. The chain carries TRBV6-1 and TRBJ2-1; 9 bases map to TRBD2. Germline lookup yields CDR1 MNHNS and CDR2 SASEGT. CDR3 length: 14 residues. Losses at the gene ends were 3 bases for V and 9 bases for J; bases not matched to a gene: 6. CDR3 coding DNA: TGTGCCAGCAGTGAGGGCGGGAGGGGGACTGAGCAGTTCTTC. Translated, it gives CASSEGGRGTEQFF.

This clone was seen more than once but under ten times. The J gene is TRBJ2-7, the V gene TRBV28; 10 positions agree with TRBD1. The CDR3 consists of 14 residues. The germline gives CDR1 MDHEN, CDR2 SYDVKM. After removal of 5 bases from V and 4 bases from J, the junction contained 5 bases not matched to a gene. The DNA of the CDR3 is TGTGCCAGCAGTCGACAGGGGGCGCGATACGAGCAGTACTTC. Translation gives CASSRQGARYEQYF.

The rearrangement links TRBV4-1 to TRBJ2-7; TRBD2 matches at 15 bases. Germline CDR1 reads MGHRA; CDR2 reads YSYEKL. V shed 4 bases and J 3 bases; nucleotides not matched to a gene: 10. CDR3 size: 18 residues. CDR3 in amino acids: CASSLVGLAGGKGYEQYF. CDR3 bases: TGCGCCAGCAGCCTCGTAGGACTAGCGGGAGGGAAGGGCTACGAGCAGTACTTC.

The V call is TRBV6-6, the J call TRBJ2-1; 9 nucleotides line up with TRBD2. V lost 6 bases and J lost 6; bases outside the gene matches: 9. Germline CDR1 MNHNY, CDR2 SVGAGI (reference sequence). This CDR3 contains 15 residues. The CDR3 sequence is CASRGSGRSSNEQFF. The CDR3 nucleotides are TGTGCCAGCAGGGGGAGCGGGAGGAGTTCCAATGAGCAGTTCTTC.

V usage is TRBV27 and J usage is TRBJ1-4; 12 positions match TRBD1. This CDR3 region has 15 residues. Germline values: CDR1 MNHEY, CDR2 SMNVEV (reference sequence). The trim removed 2 bases at V and 8 bases at J, leaving 3 bases unmatched. The CDR3 sequence is CASSLGDRGQEKLFF. The CDR3 nucleotides read TGTGCCAGCAGTTTAGGGGACAGGGGGCAAGAAAAACTGTTTTTT.

V is TRBV7-8 and J is TRBJ2-1; TRBD1 matches at 9 bases. Losses at the gene ends were 3 bases for V and 2 bases for J; bases not matched to a gene: 8. The germline V gene encodes CDR1 SGHVS and CDR2 FQNEAQ. The CDR3 loop spans 17 amino acids. CDR3 residues: CASSFKQGAGPYNEQFF. Here the CDR3 DNA reads TGTGCCAGCAGCTTTAAACAGGGGGCAGGACCCTACAATGAGCAGTTCTTC.

V and J are TRBV15 and TRBJ2-3; 13 bases match TRBD2. Germline CDR1 and CDR2: LNHNV and YYDKDF (reference sequence). This CDR3 has 18 residues. After removal of 0 bases from V and 4 bases from J, the junction contained 7 bases not matched to a gene. As DNA, the CDR3 is TGTGCCACCAGCAGAGATACGGGGACTAGCGGGACCGCAGATACGCAGTATTTT. Translated, it gives CATSRDTGTSGTADTQYF.

V and J are TRBV7-2 and TRBJ2-3; 9 bases align to TRBD2. V shed 4 bases and J 0 bases; nucleotides not matched to a gene: 8. Germline CDR1 SGHTA, CDR2 FQGNSA. The CDR3 runs 17 residues. CDR3 region: CASSSPIAGVSTDTQYF. Written as DNA, the CDR3 is TGTGCCAGCAGCTCACCTATAGCGGGAGTGAGCACAGATACGCAGTATTTT.

The rearrangement uses TRBV7-3 and TRBJ2-1; TRBD2 matches 10 bases. CDR3 length: 14 residues. Germline values: CDR1 SGHTA, CDR2 FQGTGA. V was pared by 5 bases and J by 5 bases, with 3 bases of the junction left unmatched. The CDR3 DNA is TGTGCCAGCAGCCCAACTAGCGGGAACAATGAGCAGTTCTTC. Residues: CASSPTSGNNEQFF.

The V and J genes are TRBV6-5 and TRBJ1-6, with a weak D call TRBD1 (6 bases). The CDR3 spans 13 residues. Trimming pared 6 bases from V and 8 bases from J, leaving 11 bases between. CDR1 and CDR2 (germline): MNHEY, SVGAGI. The CDR3 here is CASSKQGHSPLHF. The CDR3, as DNA: TGTGCCAGCAGCAAACAGGGACATTCACCCCTCCACTTT.

The rearrangement joins TRBV7-9 to TRBJ1-2; no clear D gene. The CDR3 is 13 amino acids. V was trimmed by 9 bases and J by 1 base, leaving 12 bases between them. CDR1 and CDR2 (germline): SEHNR, FQNEAQ (reference sequence). The CDR3 sequence is CASLAGNNYGYTF. CDR3 DNA sequence: TGTGCCAGTTTAGCCGGCAATAACTATGGCTACACCTTC.

J is TRBJ1-1 and V is TRBV10-3, with D possibly matching TRBD1 (5 bases). Germline CDR1 ENHRY, CDR2 SYGVKD. V was trimmed by 2 bases and J by 4 bases, leaving 14 bases between them. The CDR3 contains 15 residues. The CDR3 region is CAISEDLTGRTEAFF. The CDR3 DNA reads TGTGCCATCAGTGAGGACCTCACGGGGCGCACTGAAGCTTTCTTT.

The chain has TRBV6-4 and TRBJ2-6; no firm D call. The CDR3 runs to 16 residues. Trimming left V 2 bases short and J 5 bases short, with 13 bases between. In germline, CDR1 is MRHNA, CDR2 SNTAGT. The CDR3 DNA reads TGTGCCAGCAGTGACACACGACAAAGTCGGGCCAACGTCCTGACTTTC. Translated, it gives CASSDTRQSRANVLTF.

The genes are TRBV7-3 and TRBJ2-3; no definite D call. V lost 4 bases, J lost 0 bases, and 8 bases lay in between. This CDR3 is 14 amino acids long. Germline V CDR1 and CDR2: SGHTA, FQGTGA. The CDR3 DNA reads as TGTGCCAGCAGCTCCCAACGAAGCACAGATACGCAGTATTTT. It is translated as CASSSQRSTDTQYF.

V gene TRBV6-1 combines with J gene TRBJ2-1, with 7 nucleotides matching TRBD2. Germline CDR1 is MNHNS and CDR2 is SASEGT. Losses at the gene ends were 4 bases for V and 0 bases for J; bases not matched to a gene: 9. The CDR3 is made up of 17 amino acids. The CDR3 is CASSAPRVAGSYNEQFF. The CDR3 DNA reads as TGTGCCAGCAGTGCCCCTCGGGTAGCGGGCTCCTACAATGAGCAGTTCTTC.

This chain links TRBV29-1 with TRBJ2-1; D is undetermined. CDR1 and CDR2 (germline): SQVTM, ANQGSEA. The CDR3 totals 12 residues. The V and J ends lost 4 bases and 8 bases respectively, with 12 bases between them. The CDR3 protein is CSVVQRMDEQFF. CDR3 DNA sequence: TGCAGCGTTGTTCAGAGAATGGATGAGCAGTTCTTC.

The chain combines TRBV29-1 with TRBJ2-5; D is uncertain. This CDR3 contains 14 residues. Trimming left V 2 bases short and J 0 bases short, with 10 bases between. The germline V gene encodes CDR1 SQVTM and CDR2 ANQGSEA. The CDR3, as DNA: TGCAGCGTTGAACTCAGCGACTACCAAGAGACCCAGTACTTC. This sequence encodes CSVELSDYQETQYF.

The chain employs TRBV14 and TRBJ1-2; maybe TRBD1 (5 bases). V was shortened by 3 bases and J by 2 bases, with 13 bases between the two germline ends. Germline CDR1 and CDR2: SGHDN and FVKESK. This CDR3 is built from 15 residues. CDR3 sequence (DNA): TGTGCCAGCAGCCAGGGGGTCGACAAGAACTATGGCTACACCTTC. It specifies CASSQGVDKNYGYTF.

This chain joins TRBV28 and TRBJ1-5; possibly TRBD1 for D (5 bases). From germline, CDR1 is MDHEN and CDR2 SYDVKM. Deletions cut 6 bases from V and 6 bases from J, with 21 bases between. CDR3 size: 16 residues. The CDR3 is CASSLKGLGKGQPQHF. The CDR3 DNA reads as TGTGCCAGCAGCTTAAAGGGACTGGGGAAAGGTCAGCCCCAGCATTTT.

V and J are TRBV4-2 and TRBJ2-6; D may be TRBD1 (5 bases). The V gene lost 1 base and the J gene lost 3 bases, with 7 bases spanning the gap. This CDR3 has 15 residues. The germline V gene has CDR1 LGHNA and CDR2 YNFKEQ. The CDR3: CASSQGGVGANVLTF. The CDR3 DNA is TGTGCCAGCAGCCAAGGGGGCGTTGGGGCCAACGTCCTGACTTTC.

This chain uses TRBV28 with TRBJ2-3; tentatively, D is TRBD2 (6 bases). The CDR3 runs to 14 residues. Deletions cut 3 bases from V and 4 bases from J, with 11 bases between. The germline gives CDR1 MDHEN, CDR2 SYDVKM. CDR3 region: CASSLRDSADTQYF. CDR3 nucleotides: TGTGCCAGCAGTTTGAGGGACTCAGCAGATACGCAGTATTTT.